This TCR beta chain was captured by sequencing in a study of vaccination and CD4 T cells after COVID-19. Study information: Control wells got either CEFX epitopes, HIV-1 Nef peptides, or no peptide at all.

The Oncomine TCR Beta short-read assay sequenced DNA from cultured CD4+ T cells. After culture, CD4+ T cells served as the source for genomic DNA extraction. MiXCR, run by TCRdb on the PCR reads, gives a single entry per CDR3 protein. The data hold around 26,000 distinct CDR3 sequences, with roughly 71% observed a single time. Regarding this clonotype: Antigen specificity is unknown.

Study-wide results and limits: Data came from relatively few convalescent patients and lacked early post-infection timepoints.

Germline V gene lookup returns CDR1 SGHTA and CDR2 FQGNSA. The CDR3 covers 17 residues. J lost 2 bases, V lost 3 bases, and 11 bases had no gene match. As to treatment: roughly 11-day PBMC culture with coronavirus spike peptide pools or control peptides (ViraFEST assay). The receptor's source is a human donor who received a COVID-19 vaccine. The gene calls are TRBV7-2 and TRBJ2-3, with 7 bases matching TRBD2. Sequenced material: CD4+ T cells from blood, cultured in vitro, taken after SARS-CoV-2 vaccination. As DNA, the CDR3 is TGTGCCAGCAGCTTCGGTCCCGCGGGGGTCTACACAGATACGCAGTATTTT. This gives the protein CASSFGPAGVYTDTQYF.